This is a list of T cell receptor beta chains from one sample in a study of blood T cell repertoires in COVID-19. Clones were sequenced by immunoSEQ multiplex PCR, and TCRdb holds only the in-frame ones, with some missing. In the table there are roughly 380,000 clones, about 80% of which are singletons. The sequenced sample consisted of peripheral blood. The receptors originated from a human donor with acute or convalescent COVID-19. The donor label of this sample is uncertain. The CDR3 runs from the conserved cysteine through the conserved F or W. The D gene is left open where the match is weak. Size is stated for part of the rows, as once, few or many counts, or as a class when the clone is expanded.

TRBJ2-7 | - | TRBV4-2 | - | CASSQESSYEQYF | TGTGCCAGCAGCCAAGAGAGTTCATACGAGCAGTACTTC
TRBJ2-1 | - | TRBV11-3 | - | CASSLNSGEQFF | TGTGCCAGCAGCTTAAACAGCGGTGAGCAGTTCTTC
TRBJ2-6 | - | TRBV5-1 | - | CASSFPRGSAGVGANVLTF | TGCGCCAGCAGCTTCCCCCGGGGGAGTGCGGGTGTTGGGGCCAACGTCCTGACTTTC
TRBJ2-7 | few | TRBV6-5 | - | CASSYGRSSYEQYF | TGTGCCAGCAGTTATGGCCGCAGCTCCTACGAGCAGTACTTC
TRBJ2-3 | - | TRBV2 | TRBD1 | CASSETGLFTDTQYF | TGTGCCAGCAGTGAGACAGGGCTGTTCACAGATACGCAGTATTTT
TRBJ2-7 | - | TRBV27 | - | CASSSSRAGRLGEQYF | TGTGCCAGCAGTTCCTCAAGGGCGGGAAGATTAGGGGAGCAGTACTTC
TRBJ2-3 | - | TRBV5-8 | TRBD2 | CASSLGAGALDTQYF | TGTGCCAGCAGCTTGGGAGCGGGGGCTTTGGATACGCAGTATTTT
TRBJ2-2 | - | TRBV18 | TRBD1 | CASSPPLGTGENTGELFF | TGTGCCAGCTCACCACCGTTAGGGACAGGAGAGAACACCGGGGAGCTGTTTTTT
TRBJ2-7 | - | TRBV6-5 | - | CASRIAGVYGQYF | TGTGCCAGCAGGATCGCAGGGGTTTACGGGCAGTACTTC
TRBJ2-5 | - | TRBV5-1 | - | CASNPAGRGETQYF | TGCGCCAGCAATCCAGCGGGCCGGGGAGAGACCCAGTACTTC
TRBJ1-4 | - | TRBV7-9 | - | CASSRQLNNEKLFF | TGTGCCAGCAGTCGACAGCTTAATAATGAAAAACTGTTTTTT
TRBJ1-5 | - | TRBV7-8 | - | CASSSMTGNQPQHF | TGTGCCAGCAGCTCCATGACAGGTAATCAGCCCCAGCATTTT
TRBJ2-2 | once | TRBV27 | TRBD2 | CASSPTPGLAGNTGELFF | TGTGCCAGCAGTCCAACCCCCGGACTAGCGGGGAACACCGGGGAGCTGTTTTTT
TRBJ2-5 | - | TRBV5-1 | TRBD1 | CASCTYGTGGRQTQYF | TGCGCCAGCTGCACCTACGGAACAGGGGGCCGACAGACCCAGTACTTC
TRBJ2-7 | - | TRBV15 | - | CATSRGPGGVSEQYF | TGTGCCACCAGCAGAGGGCCGGGCGGGGTCTCCGAGCAGTACTTC
TRBJ2-1 | - | TRBV9 | - | CASSPRGRGSYNEQFF | TGTGCCAGCAGCCCCCGGGGAAGGGGGTCCTACAATGAGCAGTTCTTC
TRBJ1-1 | - | TRBV12-3/TRBV12-4 | - | CASSAPVNALAFF | TGTGCCAGCAGTGCTCCGGTTAATGCTTTAGCTTTCTTT
TRBJ2-1 | - | TRBV18 | - | CASSPDLARGEQFF | TGTGCCAGCTCACCAGACCTGGCCCGGGGGGAGCAGTTCTTC
TRBJ1-6 | - | TRBV6-5 | TRBD1 | CASSYGTGPNSPLHF | TGTGCCAGCAGTTACGGGACAGGGCCTAATTCACCCCTCCACTTT
TRBJ1-3 | few | TRBV7-9 | - | CASSTKSENTIYF | TGTGCCAGCAGCACTAAGTCTGAGAACACCATATATTTT
TRBJ2-1 | - | TRBV20-1 | TRBD2 | CSASGVGGGGLSSYNEQFF | TGCAGTGCTAGTGGTGTCGGCGGGGGGGGACTAAGCTCCTACAATGAGCAGTTCTTC
TRBJ1-5 | few | TRBV18 | - | CASSPTDSQPQHF | TGTGCCAGCTCACCTACGGACAGCCAGCCCCAGCATTTT
TRBJ1-1 | - | TRBV15 | - | CATSSYTEAFF | TGTGCCACCAGCAGCTACACTGAAGCTTTCTTT
TRBJ2-1 | - | TRBV27 | - | CASSFSPGRNEQFF | TGTGCCAGCAGTTTCTCCCCAGGCCGGAATGAGCAGTTCTTC
TRBJ1-6 | few | TRBV12-3/TRBV12-4 | - | CASSPTGVALHF | TGTGCCAGCAGCCCTACCGGGGTGGCCCTCCACTTT
TRBJ1-2 | - | TRBV11-2 | TRBD1 | CASSPNARTGDGYTF | TGTGCCAGCAGCCCTAATGCCCGGACAGGGGATGGCTACACCTTC
TRBJ1-1 | - | TRBV3-1/TRBV3-2 | - | CASSQVGGGEAFF | TGTGCCAGCAGCCAAGTCGGGGGGGGTGAAGCTTTCTTT